The 22 T cell receptor beta chains in this list originate from one sample, sequenced in a study of cytomegalovirus exposure and HLA in healthy donors. PCR involved 60 Vbeta and 13 Jbeta primers. The repertoire was sequenced with immunoSEQ multiplex PCR; TCRdb's copy has only in-frame clones and lacks some. The sample holds about 130,000 clones. What was sequenced was PBMCs. These TCRs come from a man between 18 and 35 years old in good health and CMV-seronegative.

CDR3 in DNA: TGCGCCAGTGAAGTAGGCAGGGGGGACACTGAAGCTTTCTTT. It yields the protein CASEVGRGDTEAFF. The rearrangement joins TRBV4-1 to TRBJ1-1; 7 nucleotides align to TRBD1. J was trimmed by 3 bases and V by 9 bases; bases with no gene match: 10. This CDR3 contains 14 residues. Germline values: CDR1 MGHRA, CDR2 YSYEKL.

The chain employs TRBV13 and TRBJ1-1, with unresolved D. The CDR3 contains 13 residues. The V end lost 5 bases, the J end lost 8 bases, and 15 bases lay between the germline ends. The germline CDR1 and CDR2 sequences are PRHDT and FYEKMQ (reference sequence). CDR3 DNA: TGTGCCAGCAGCCCCGCGGGGTGGAGAGAAGCTTTCTTT. The encoded protein is CASSPAGWREAFF.

The CDR3 reads CASSLVAGGFNEQFF. As DNA, the CDR3 is TGCGCCAGCAGCTTGGTGGCGGGAGGGTTTAATGAGCAGTTCTTC. V and J are TRBV5-1 and TRBJ2-1; 9 bases align to TRBD2. V gave up 0 bases and J gave up 7 bases; unmatched junction bases: 5. There are 15 residues in the CDR3. Germline CDR1 and CDR2: SGHRS and YFSETQ.

The chain has TRBV2 and TRBJ2-7; D remains ambiguous. Per the germline V gene, CDR1 is SNHLY and CDR2 is FYNNEI. Trimming shortened V by 4 bases and J by 4 bases, and 8 bases separated the two germline ends. This CDR3 region has 12 residues. The CDR3 spells CASSVRAYEQYF. The CDR3 region has the DNA TGTGCCAGCAGTGTCCGAGCGTACGAGCAGTACTTC.

V is TRBV7-2 and J is TRBJ2-7; tentative D call: TRBD2 (5 bases). The germline V gene has CDR1 SGHTA and CDR2 FQGNSA. Trimming removed 5 bases at V and 1 base at J, with 9 bases between. This CDR3 spans 13 amino acids. This CDR3 is CASSHTSSYEQYF. CDR3 sequence (DNA): TGTGCCAGCAGCCACACTAGTTCCTACGAGCAGTACTTC.

The CDR3 region is CSVELAGTSTDTQYF. In nucleotides, the CDR3 is TGCAGCGTTGAACTGGCGGGGACTAGCACAGATACGCAGTATTTT. The V call is TRBV29-1, the J call TRBJ2-3; TRBD2 is a possible D gene (6 bases). The germline V and J ends were trimmed by 2 bases and 0 bases, with 12 bases remaining between them. Per the germline V gene, CDR1 is SQVTM and CDR2 is ANQGSEA. CDR3 length: 15 residues.

This sequence joins TRBV6-6 and TRBJ2-3; 9 bases map to TRBD2. The CDR3 spans 16 residues. Germline CDR1 is MNHNY and CDR2 is SVGAGI (reference sequence). V gave up 2 bases and J gave up 2 bases; unmatched junction bases: 5. The CDR3 bases are TGTGCCAGCAGTTACCTTAGCGGGGGAAACACAGATACGCAGTATTTT. Translating it yields CASSYLSGGNTDTQYF.

The chain uses TRBV5-4 and TRBJ1-1; possible D gene TRBD1, 5 bases. Between the trimmed V and J ends, which lost 4 bases and 6 bases, there was a span of 19 bases. CDR1 SGHNT and CDR2 YYREEE come from the germline V gene (reference sequence). The CDR3 has 15 residues. CDR3 nucleotide sequence: TGTGCCAGCAGCCAAGGTGGCAGGGTTAAGCCTGAAGCTTTCTTT. Its translation: CASSQGGRVKPEAFF.

The genes are TRBV6-4 and TRBJ2-3, with 11 bases that match TRBD2. The CDR3 runs 15 residues. The germline CDR1 and CDR2 sequences are MRHNA and SNTAGT. V lost 6 bases to trimming and J lost 0 bases; unmatched junction nucleotides: 2. In nucleotides, the CDR3 is TGTGCCAGCAGCAGACTAGCGGGGAGCACAGATACGCAGTATTTT. Its protein product is CASSRLAGSTDTQYF.

The V gene is TRBV4-3, the J gene TRBJ1-1; D unresolved. The CDR3 spans 14 residues. In germline, CDR1 is LGHNA, CDR2 YSLEER. Trimming left V 3 bases short and J 11 bases short, with 19 bases between. This CDR3 reads CASSQKTGSPNAFF. The CDR3, as DNA: TGCGCCAGCAGCCAGAAGACCGGGAGCCCGAATGCTTTCTTT.

The CDR3 is CASSYIPRDYRVTQYF. The DNA of the CDR3 is TGTGCCAGCAGTTATATCCCCCGGGACTATAGAGTTACCCAGTACTTC. The rearrangement links TRBV6-6 to TRBJ2-5, with 7 bases that match TRBD2. From germline, CDR1 is MNHNY and CDR2 SVGAGI (reference sequence). The CDR3 is 16 residues long. Trimming cost V 3 bases and J 8 bases; bases outside gene matches: 15.

J is TRBJ2-1 and V is TRBV10-3; 8 bases are shared with TRBD2. This CDR3 contains 15 residues. Germline V lookup: CDR1 ENHRY, CDR2 SYGVKD. After removal of 2 bases from V and 3 bases from J, the junction contained 3 bases not matched to a gene. CDR3 nucleotide sequence: TGTGCCATCAGTGAGCGGGAGGGAGGCTACAATGAGCAGTTCTTC. Protein product: CAISEREGGYNEQFF.

The gene calls are TRBV29-1 and TRBJ2-7; TRBD1 agrees at 7 bases. Per germline, CDR1 SQVTM and CDR2 ANQGSEA. J was trimmed by 3 bases and V by 0 bases; bases with no gene match: 8. This CDR3 is built from 15 residues. In nucleotides, the CDR3 is TGCAGCGTTGAAGATCGTGACAGGGAATACTACGAGCAGTACTTC. It encodes CSVEDRDREYYEQYF.

This chain connects TRBV29-1 to TRBJ1-2; no clear D. Trimming shortened V by 0 bases and J by 3 bases, and 14 bases separated the two germline ends. Germline V gives CDR1 SQVTM, CDR2 ANQGSEA. The CDR3 covers 15 residues. The CDR3 DNA reads TGCAGCGTTGAAGAGAGGGAGGCGAAGTACTATGGCTACACCTTC. Protein sequence: CSVEEREAKYYGYTF.

The chain has TRBV19 and TRBJ1-4; a weak D match, TRBD1 (6 bases). CDR1 is LNHDA, CDR2 SQIVND, per germline (reference sequence). The CDR3 runs 16 residues. The ends were cut back, 6 bases at V and 8 bases at J, with 22 bases in the middle. Written as DNA, the CDR3 is TGTGCCAGTAGCCTGATTCGGGGGGCCAAGGTAGAAAAACTGTTTTTT. Encoded protein: CASSLIRGAKVEKLFF. The complete variable domain, with remaining parts taken from reference TRBV19 and TRBJ1-4, reads DGGITQSPKYLFRKEGQNVTLSCEQNLNHDAMYWYRQDPGQGLRLIYYSQIVNDFQKGDIAEGYSVSREKKESFPLTVTSAQKNPTAFYLCASSLIRGAKVEKLFFGSGTQLSVL.

The rearrangement uses TRBV7-7 and TRBJ2-3, with D tentatively TRBD2 (6 bases). The CDR3 runs 11 residues. Germline V gene data show CDR1 as SSHAT and CDR2 as FNYEAQ (reference sequence). The CDR3 region has the DNA TGTGCTATGGAGGGAACAGATACGCAGTATTTT. Translated: CAMEGTDTQYF.

J is TRBJ2-7 and V is TRBV19, with 10 bases fitting TRBD1. Germline CDR1 and CDR2: LNHDA and SQIVND (reference sequence). Trimming at V came to 4 bases and at J to 7 bases, leaving 13 bases not matched to a gene. The length of the CDR3 is 16 residues. CDR3 sequence (DNA): TGTGCCAGTAGTACATACCCGGGACAGGGGCCTCAAGAGCAGTACTTC. This sequence encodes CASSTYPGQGPQEQYF.

V and J are TRBV19 and TRBJ2-7, with TRBD1 matching 7 bases. Germline V gene data show CDR1 as LNHDA and CDR2 as SQIVND (reference sequence). This CDR3 region has 14 residues. The V segment lost 5 bases and the J segment 2 bases; nucleotides outside the gene matches: 6. Written as DNA, the CDR3 is TGTGCCAGTAGTTTGACAGGGAAAACCTACGAGCAGTACTTC. It translates to CASSLTGKTYEQYF.

The genes are TRBV25-1 and TRBJ2-3; 8 nucleotides match TRBD1. J was trimmed by 3 bases and V by 6 bases; bases with no gene match: 8. In germline, CDR1 is MGHDK, CDR2 SYGVNS. The CDR3 spans 15 residues. CDR3 sequence (DNA): TGTGCCAGCAGCTCCCAGGGGGCGACAACAGATACGCAGTATTTT. Translating gives CASSSQGATTDTQYF.

The V call is TRBV29-1, the J call TRBJ2-5; 7 nucleotides align to TRBD1. Germline lookup yields CDR1 SQVTM and CDR2 ANQGSEA. The V and J ends lost 6 bases and 0 bases, in that order; junction bases with no gene match: 10. The CDR3 sequence is 15 residues long. The CDR3 sequence is CSVIIMTGYQETQYF. Here the CDR3 DNA reads TGCAGCGTGATCATCATGACAGGGTACCAAGAGACCCAGTACTTC.

The rearrangement uses TRBV28 and TRBJ2-3; tentatively, D is TRBD2 (5 bases). Deletions cut 6 bases from V and 4 bases from J, with 14 bases between. Germline-derived CDR1 and CDR2 are MDHEN and SYDVKM. There are 14 residues in the CDR3. The CDR3 loop reads CASSLGSVADTQYF. The CDR3 nucleotides read TGTGCCAGCAGCCTTGGGAGCGTCGCAGATACGCAGTATTTT. The whole variable domain, remainder taken from reference TRBV28 and TRBJ2-3, is DVKVTQSSRYLVKRTGEKVFLECVQDMDHENMFWYRQDPGLGLRLIYFSYDVKMKEKGDIPEGYSVSREKKERFSLILESASTNQTSMYLCASSLGSVADTQYFGPGTRLTVL.

J is TRBJ2-7 and V is TRBV7-7; possibly TRBD1 for D (5 bases). Germline-derived CDR1 and CDR2 are SSHAT and FNYEAQ (reference sequence). The CDR3 is 13 residues long. V was cut by 4 bases and J by 1 base, with 8 bases left in between. In DNA form, the CDR3 reads TGTGCCAGCAGCTCAACAGGATCCTACGAGCAGTACTTC. It yields the protein CASSSTGSYEQYF. The whole variable domain, remainder taken from reference TRBV7-7 and TRBJ2-7, is GAGVSQSPRYKVTKRGQDVTLRCDPISSHATLYWYQQALGQGPEFLTYFNYEAQPDKSGLPSDRFSAERPEGSISTLTIQRTEQRDSAMYRCASSSTGSYEQYFGPGTRLTVT.